The 2 T cell receptor beta chains below all came from one sample that was sequenced in a study of Tregs in tolerant kidney transplant recipients. Sequencing was performed with immunoSEQ multiplex PCR; in TCRdb, only in-frame clones are kept and a portion is missing. The sample data list roughly 23,000 clones. Mixed chimerism was transient after nonmyeloablative marrow transplants from related graft donors. This specimen was CD4+ T cells from blood (PBMCs), taken 6 months after the transplant. The source of these receptors is a human patient who received a combined kidney and bone marrow transplant. Some of the T cells may derive from the graft donor.

To note about this clone: The DNA ends 3 residues before the CDR3 does, and the rest of the CDR3 is filled in from the germline J gene. V gene TRBV5-6 combines with J gene TRBJ2-5; a weak D match, TRBD2 (5 bases). Per the germline V gene, CDR1 is SGHDT and CDR2 is YYEEEE. This CDR3 has 12 residues. Trimming left V 3 bases short and J 5 bases short, with 8 bases between. Incomplete CDR3 DNA: TGTGCCAGCAGCTATACGGGGGAGACC. Residues: CASSYTGET. The whole CDR3 is CASSYTGETQYF.

For this clone: The read finishes 3 residues shy of the CDR3 end, and the germline J gene is used to complete it. The rearrangement links TRBV19 to TRBJ2-1, with D maybe TRBD2 (5 bases). The CDR3 length is 12 residues. Looked up from germline, CDR1 is LNHDA and CDR2 is SQIVND (reference sequence). The V and J ends lost 10 bases and 7 bases respectively, with 14 bases between them. CDR3 DNA, as far as it was read: TGTGCCACCGCCGAGGGCGGGAATGAG. Translated: CATAEGGNE. The whole CDR3 reads CATAEGGNEQFF.